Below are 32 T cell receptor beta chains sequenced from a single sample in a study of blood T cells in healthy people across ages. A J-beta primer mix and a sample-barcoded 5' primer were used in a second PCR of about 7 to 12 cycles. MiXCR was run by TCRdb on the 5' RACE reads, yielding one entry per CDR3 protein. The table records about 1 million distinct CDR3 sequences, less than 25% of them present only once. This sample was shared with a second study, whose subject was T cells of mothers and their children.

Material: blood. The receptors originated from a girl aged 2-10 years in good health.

Here the CDR3 DNA reads TGTGCCAGCAGCTTAAACGATAAAGAGACCCAGTACTTC. This translates into CASSLNDKETQYF. The chain recombines TRBV11-3 with TRBJ2-5; D not certain. V lost 2 bases, J lost 3 bases, and 7 bases lay in between. Looked up from germline, CDR1 is SGHNT and CDR2 is YENEEA. This CDR3 spans 13 amino acids.

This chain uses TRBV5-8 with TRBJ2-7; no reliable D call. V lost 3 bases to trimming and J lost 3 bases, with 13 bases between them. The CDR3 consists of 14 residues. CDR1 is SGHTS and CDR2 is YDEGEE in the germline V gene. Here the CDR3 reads CASSSYSSGYEQYF. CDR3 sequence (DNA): TGTGCCAGCAGCTCCTACTCGTCAGGCTACGAGCAGTACTTC. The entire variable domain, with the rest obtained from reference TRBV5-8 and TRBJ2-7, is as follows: EAGVTQSPTHLIKTRGQQATLRCSPISGHTSVYWYQQALGLGLQFLLWYDEGEERNRGNFPPRFSGRQFPNYSSELNVNALELEDSALYLCASSSYSSGYEQYFGPGTRLTVT.

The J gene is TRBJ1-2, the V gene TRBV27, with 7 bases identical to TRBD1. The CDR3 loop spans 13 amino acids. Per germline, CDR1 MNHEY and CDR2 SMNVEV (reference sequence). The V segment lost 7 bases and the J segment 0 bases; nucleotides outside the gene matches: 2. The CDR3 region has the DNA TGTGCCAGCAAGGGGGCAACTAACTATGGCTACACCTTC. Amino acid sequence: CASKGATNYGYTF.

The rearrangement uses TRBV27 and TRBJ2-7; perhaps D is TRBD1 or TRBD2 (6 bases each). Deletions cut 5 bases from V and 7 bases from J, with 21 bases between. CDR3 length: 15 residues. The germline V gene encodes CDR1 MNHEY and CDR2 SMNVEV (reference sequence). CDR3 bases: TGTGCCAGCAGTATACAGGGACTCCCCTCTCGTGAGCAGTACTTC. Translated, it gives CASSIQGLPSREQYF.

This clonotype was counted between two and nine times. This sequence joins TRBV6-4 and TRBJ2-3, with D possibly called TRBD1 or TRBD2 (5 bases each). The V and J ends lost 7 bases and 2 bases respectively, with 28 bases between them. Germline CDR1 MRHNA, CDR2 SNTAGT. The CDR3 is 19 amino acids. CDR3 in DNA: TGTGCCAGCACTCACAAAGCCCCAGCCGGGACCGCGTCCACAGATACGCAGTATTTT. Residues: CASTHKAPAGTASTDTQYF.

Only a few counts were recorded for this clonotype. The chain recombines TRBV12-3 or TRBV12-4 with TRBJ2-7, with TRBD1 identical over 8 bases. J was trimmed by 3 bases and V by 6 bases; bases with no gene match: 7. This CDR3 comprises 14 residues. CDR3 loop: CASSLTGDFYEQYF. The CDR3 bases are TGTGCCAGCAGCCTGACAGGGGATTTCTACGAGCAGTACTTC.

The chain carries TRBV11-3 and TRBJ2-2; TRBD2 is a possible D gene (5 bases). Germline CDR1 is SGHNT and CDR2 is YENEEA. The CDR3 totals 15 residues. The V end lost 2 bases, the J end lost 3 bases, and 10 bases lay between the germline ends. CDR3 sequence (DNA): TGTGCCAGCAGCTTAATCGGGGATGACACCGGGGAGCTGTTTTTT. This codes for CASSLIGDDTGELFF.

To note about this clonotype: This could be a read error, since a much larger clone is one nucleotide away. For the CDR3, the DNA is TGTGCCAGCAGCCAGCACCACAATGAGCAGTTCTTC. This gives the protein CASSQHHNEQFF. The rearrangement joins TRBV3-1 to TRBJ2-1, with unresolved D. CDR1 and CDR2 from the germline V gene are LGHDT and YNNKEL (reference sequence). The CDR3 has 12 residues. V was trimmed by 3 bases and J by 5 bases, leaving 5 bases between them.

CDR3 bases: TGTGCCAGCAGTCACGGGACTAGCAACGAGCAGTACTTC. Encoded protein: CASSHGTSNEQYF. The V call is TRBV6-1, the J call TRBJ2-5, with TRBD2 matching over 9 bases. The J call is uncertain, as TRBJ2-7 better fits the DNA end. Germline CDR1 MNHNS, CDR2 SASEGT. The CDR3 runs to 13 residues.

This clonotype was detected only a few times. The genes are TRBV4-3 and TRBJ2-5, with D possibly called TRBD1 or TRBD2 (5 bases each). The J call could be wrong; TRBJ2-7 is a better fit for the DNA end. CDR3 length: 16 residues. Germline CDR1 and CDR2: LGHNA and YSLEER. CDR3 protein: CASSQVSAGGGGEQYF. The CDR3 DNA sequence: TGCGCCAGCAGCCAAGTGTCAGCCGGTGGTGGGGGCGAGCAGTACTTC.

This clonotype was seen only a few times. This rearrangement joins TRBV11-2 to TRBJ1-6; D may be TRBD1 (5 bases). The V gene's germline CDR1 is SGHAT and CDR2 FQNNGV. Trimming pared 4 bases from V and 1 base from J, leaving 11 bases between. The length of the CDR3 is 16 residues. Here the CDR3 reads CASSWGIPSYNSPLHF. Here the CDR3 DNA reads TGTGCCAGCAGCTGGGGCATCCCTTCCTATAATTCACCCCTCCACTTT. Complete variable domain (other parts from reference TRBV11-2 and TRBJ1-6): EAGVAQSPRYKIIEKRQSVAFWCNPISGHATLYWYQQILGQGPKLLIQFQNNGVVDDSQLPKDRFSAERLKGVDSTLKIQPAKLEDSAVYLCASSWGIPSYNSPLHFGNGTRLTVT.

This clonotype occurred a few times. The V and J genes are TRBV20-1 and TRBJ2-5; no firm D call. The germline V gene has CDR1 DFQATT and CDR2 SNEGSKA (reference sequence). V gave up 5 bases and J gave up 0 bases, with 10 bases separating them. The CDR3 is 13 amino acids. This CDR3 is CSAQPDDQETQYF. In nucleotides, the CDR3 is TGCAGTGCTCAACCGGACGACCAAGAGACCCAGTACTTC.

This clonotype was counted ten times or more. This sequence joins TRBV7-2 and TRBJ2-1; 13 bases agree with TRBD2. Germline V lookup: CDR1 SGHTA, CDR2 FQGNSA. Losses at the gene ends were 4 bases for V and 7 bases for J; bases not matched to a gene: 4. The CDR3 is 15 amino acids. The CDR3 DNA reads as TGTGCCAGCAGCTCACGGACTAGCGGGAGTAATGAGCAGTTCTTC. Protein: CASSSRTSGSNEQFF.

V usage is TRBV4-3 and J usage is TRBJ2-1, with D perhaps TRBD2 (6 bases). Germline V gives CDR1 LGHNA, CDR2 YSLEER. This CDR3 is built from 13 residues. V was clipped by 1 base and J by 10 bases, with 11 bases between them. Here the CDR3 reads CASSQVLAGEQFF. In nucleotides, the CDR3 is TGCGCCAGCAGCCAAGTTCTGGCGGGGGAGCAGTTCTTC.

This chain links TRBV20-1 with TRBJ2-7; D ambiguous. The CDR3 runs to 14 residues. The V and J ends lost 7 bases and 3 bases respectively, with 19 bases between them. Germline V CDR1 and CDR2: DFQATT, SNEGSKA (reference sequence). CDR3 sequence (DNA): TGCAGTGGCATCCCCTCGTGGGCTGACTACGAGCAGTACTTC. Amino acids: CSGIPSWADYEQYF.

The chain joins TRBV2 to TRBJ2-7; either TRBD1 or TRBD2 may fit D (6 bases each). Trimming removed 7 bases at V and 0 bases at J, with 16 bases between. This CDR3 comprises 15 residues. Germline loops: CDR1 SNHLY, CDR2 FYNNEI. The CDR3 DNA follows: TGTGCCAGCACCCCCTACGGGGGCTCCTCCTACGAGCAGTACTTC. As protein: CASTPYGGSSYEQYF.

The CDR3 bases are TGTGCCAGCAGGTATACAGGGCTTGGAAACACCATATATTTT. It is translated as CASRYTGLGNTIYF. This chain joins TRBV12-3 or TRBV12-4 and TRBJ1-3, with D perhaps matching TRBD1 (6 bases). The V end lost 6 bases, the J end lost 3 bases, and 12 bases lay between the germline ends. CDR3 length: 14 residues.

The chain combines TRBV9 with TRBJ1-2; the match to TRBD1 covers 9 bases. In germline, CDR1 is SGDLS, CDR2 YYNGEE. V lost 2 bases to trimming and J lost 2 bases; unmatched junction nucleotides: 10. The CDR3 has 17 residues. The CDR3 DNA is TGTGCCAGCAGCGTCGTGGACAGGGGCCACTTGAACTATGGCTACACCTTC. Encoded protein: CASSVVDRGHLNYGYTF.

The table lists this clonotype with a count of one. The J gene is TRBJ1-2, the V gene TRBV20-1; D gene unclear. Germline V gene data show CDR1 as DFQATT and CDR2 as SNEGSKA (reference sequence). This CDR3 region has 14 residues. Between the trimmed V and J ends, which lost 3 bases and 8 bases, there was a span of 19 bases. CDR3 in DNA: TGCAGTGCTAGTGGACCGGCAGGACCCCTAGGCTACACCTTC. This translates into CSASGPAGPLGYTF.

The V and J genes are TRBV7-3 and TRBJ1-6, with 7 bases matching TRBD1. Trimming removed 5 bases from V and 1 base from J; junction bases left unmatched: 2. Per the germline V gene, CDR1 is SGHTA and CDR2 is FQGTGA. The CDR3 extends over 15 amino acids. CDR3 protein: CASSPGGSYNSPLHF. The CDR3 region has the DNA TGTGCCAGCAGCCCAGGGGGTTCCTATAATTCACCCCTCCACTTT.

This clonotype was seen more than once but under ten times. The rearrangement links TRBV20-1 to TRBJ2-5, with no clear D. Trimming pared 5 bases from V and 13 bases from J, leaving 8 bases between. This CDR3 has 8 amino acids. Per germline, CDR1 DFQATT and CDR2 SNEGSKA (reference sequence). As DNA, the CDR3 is TGCAGTGCTCATAATGCGTACTTC. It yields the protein CSAHNAYF.

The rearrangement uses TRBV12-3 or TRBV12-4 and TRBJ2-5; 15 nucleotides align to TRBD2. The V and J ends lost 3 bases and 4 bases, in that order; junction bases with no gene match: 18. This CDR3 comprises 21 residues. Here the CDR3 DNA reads TGTGCCAGCAGTTTTGTGGCTGCCGGGACTAGCGGGAGGTCCCGCCGAGAGACCCAGTACTTC. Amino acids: CASSFVAAGTSGRSRRETQYF.

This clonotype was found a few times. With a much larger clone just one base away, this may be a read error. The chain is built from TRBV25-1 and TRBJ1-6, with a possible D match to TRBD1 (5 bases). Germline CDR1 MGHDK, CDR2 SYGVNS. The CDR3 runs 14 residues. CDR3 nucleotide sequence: TGTGCCTGCAGTGAAACCGGGACGAATTCACCCCTCCACTTT. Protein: CACSETGTNSPLHF.

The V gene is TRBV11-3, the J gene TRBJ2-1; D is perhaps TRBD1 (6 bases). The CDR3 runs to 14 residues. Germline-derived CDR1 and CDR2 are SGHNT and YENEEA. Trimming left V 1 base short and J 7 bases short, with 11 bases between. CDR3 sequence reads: CASSLVRGVNEQFF. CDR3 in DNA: TGTGCCAGCAGCTTAGTCAGGGGAGTGAATGAGCAGTTCTTC.

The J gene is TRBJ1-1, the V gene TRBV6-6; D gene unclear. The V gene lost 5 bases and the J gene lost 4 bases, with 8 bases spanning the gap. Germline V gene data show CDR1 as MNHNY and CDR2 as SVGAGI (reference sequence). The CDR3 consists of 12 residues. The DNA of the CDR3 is TGTGCCAGCAGTCCTTCGGTCACTGAAGCTTTCTTT. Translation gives CASSPSVTEAFF.

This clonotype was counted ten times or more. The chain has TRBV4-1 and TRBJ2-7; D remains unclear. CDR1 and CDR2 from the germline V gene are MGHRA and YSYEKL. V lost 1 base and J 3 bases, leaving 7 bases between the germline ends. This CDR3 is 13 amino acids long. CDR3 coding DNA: TGCGCCAGCAGCCAAGGTGGCAGCTACGAGCAGTACTTC. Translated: CASSQGGSYEQYF.

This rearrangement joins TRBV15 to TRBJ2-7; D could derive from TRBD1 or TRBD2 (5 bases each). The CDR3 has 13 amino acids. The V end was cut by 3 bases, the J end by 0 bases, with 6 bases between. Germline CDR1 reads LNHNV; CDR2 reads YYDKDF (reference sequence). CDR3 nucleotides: TGTGCCACCAGCAGTGGGACCTCCTACGAGCAGTACTTC. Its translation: CATSSGTSYEQYF.

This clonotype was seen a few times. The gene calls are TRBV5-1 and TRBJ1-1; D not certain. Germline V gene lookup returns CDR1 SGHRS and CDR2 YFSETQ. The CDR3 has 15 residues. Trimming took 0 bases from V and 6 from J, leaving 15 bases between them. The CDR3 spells CASSLAIVGIAEAFF. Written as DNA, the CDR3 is TGCGCCAGCAGCTTGGCCATTGTTGGTATCGCTGAAGCTTTCTTT.

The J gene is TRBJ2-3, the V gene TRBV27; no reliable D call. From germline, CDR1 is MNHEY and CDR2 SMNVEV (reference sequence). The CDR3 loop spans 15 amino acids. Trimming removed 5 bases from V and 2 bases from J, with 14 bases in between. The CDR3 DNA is TGTGCCAGCAGTAGCCTTCAGGTTCTCACAGATACGCAGTATTTT. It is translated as CASSSLQVLTDTQYF.

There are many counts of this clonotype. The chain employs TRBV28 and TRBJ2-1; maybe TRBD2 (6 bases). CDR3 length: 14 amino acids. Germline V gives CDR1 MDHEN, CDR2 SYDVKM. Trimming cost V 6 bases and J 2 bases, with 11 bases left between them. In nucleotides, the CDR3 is TGTGCCAGCAGCTTAGCGGATACCTACAATGAGCAGTTCTTC. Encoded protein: CASSLADTYNEQFF.

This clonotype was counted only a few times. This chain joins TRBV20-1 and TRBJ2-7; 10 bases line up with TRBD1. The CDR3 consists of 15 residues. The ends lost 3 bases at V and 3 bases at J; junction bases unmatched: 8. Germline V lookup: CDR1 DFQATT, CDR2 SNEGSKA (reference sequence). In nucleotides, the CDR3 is TGCAGTGCTAGTGTCCGGGACAGGGGACTCTACGAGCAGTACTTC. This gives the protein CSASVRDRGLYEQYF.

DNA for the CDR3: TGTGCCAGCAGTTCAGGGGTTAGGGCCACTGAAGCTTTCTTT. It is translated as CASSSGVRATEAFF. This chain joins TRBV6-5 and TRBJ1-1; a weak D match, TRBD1 (6 bases). The CDR3 consists of 14 residues. From germline, CDR1 is MNHEY and CDR2 SVGAGI. Trimming removed 4 bases at V and 4 bases at J, with 13 bases between.